The 32 T cell receptor beta chains listed next were all sequenced from one sample in a study of blood T cell repertoires in COVID-19. Repertoires were generated with immunoSEQ multiplex PCR, while TCRdb's copy carries only in-frame clones and drops some. The repertoire consists of about 210,000 clones, with approximately 80% occurring once and the leading ten covering about 4.3%. Specimen: PBMCs or T cells enriched from blood (not recorded which). The receptors were sampled from a young man with acute COVID-19.

The genes are TRBV2 and TRBJ2-5, with D unclear. V lost 2 bases to trimming and J lost 2 bases, with 9 bases between them. Germline CDR1 reads SNHLY; CDR2 reads FYNNEI. The CDR3 is 14 amino acids. The CDR3 protein is CASSERELQETQYF. In nucleotides, the CDR3 is TGTGCCAGCAGTGAAAGAGAGTTACAAGAGACCCAGTACTTC. The full variable domain, with the rest looked up from reference TRBV2 and TRBJ2-5, is EPEVTQTPSHQVTQMGQEVILRCVPISNHLYFYWYRQILGQKVEFLVSFYNNEISEKSEIFDDQFSVERPDGSNFTLKIRSTKLEDSAMYFCASSERELQETQYFGPGTRLLVL.

The chain joins TRBV27 to TRBJ2-2; 9 bases fit TRBD2. The CDR3 is 16 amino acids. V dropped 3 bases and J dropped 7; count of bases not matched to a gene: 9. The germline V gene has CDR1 MNHEY and CDR2 SMNVEV (reference sequence). For the CDR3, the DNA is TGTGCCAGCAGTTTTGGTCTAGCGGGGTGGGGCGGGGAGCTGTTTTTT. Protein: CASSFGLAGWGGELFF.

The chain combines TRBV2 with TRBJ2-5; the D is unclear. Germline CDR1 reads SNHLY; CDR2 reads FYNNEI. This CDR3 contains 12 residues. V was cut by 10 bases and J by 5 bases, with 14 bases left in between. Here the CDR3 DNA reads TGTGCCATGGGTCCCTTGGAGGAGACCCAGTACTTC. This encodes CAMGPLEETQYF.

J is TRBJ2-7 and V is TRBV19; 10 bases are shared with TRBD1. CDR1 and CDR2 (germline): LNHDA, SQIVND (reference sequence). The CDR3 contains 16 residues. The J segment lost 3 bases and the V segment lost 5 bases, leaving 10 bases of the junction unmatched. The CDR3 region has the DNA TGTGCCAGTAGTCTCGAGGGACAGGGGATCAGCTACGAGCAGTACTTC. Its protein product is CASSLEGQGISYEQYF.

This clone was detected only once. At the DNA level, this CDR3 is encoded by other sequences in the same sample as well. The chain employs TRBV5-1 and TRBJ1-2, with TRBD1 as a possible D gene (6 bases). There are 19 residues in the CDR3. CDR1 and CDR2 (germline): SGHRS, YFSETQ. V lost 0 bases and J lost 8, with 29 bases in between. The CDR3 sequence is CASSLGVGPTLRAQGGYTF. CDR3 nucleotide sequence: TGCGCCAGCAGCTTGGGGGTAGGGCCCACCCTCCGGGCCCAGGGGGGCTACACCTTC. The full variable domain, completed using reference TRBV5-1 and TRBJ1-2, is KAGVTQTPRYLIKTRGQQVTLSCSPISGHRSVSWYQQTPGQGLQFLFEYFSETQRNKGNFPGRFSGRQFSNSRSEMNVSTLELGDSALYLCASSLGVGPTLRAQGGYTFGSGTRLTVV.

In its sample, this clone was seen a few times. The V and J genes are TRBV15 and TRBJ2-1; TRBD2 aligns across 10 bases. CDR1 and CDR2 from the germline V gene are LNHNV and YYDKDF (reference sequence). The CDR3 spans 16 residues. J was trimmed by 2 bases and V by 1 base; bases with no gene match: 2. The CDR3 sequence: CATSRVTSGPYNEQFF. For the CDR3, the DNA is TGTGCCACCAGCAGAGTGACTAGCGGGCCCTACAATGAGCAGTTCTTC.

In its sample, this clone was seen once. The chain combines TRBV20-1 with TRBJ1-2, with unresolved D. The CDR3 is 11 residues long. V was pared by 6 bases and J by 7 bases, with 12 bases between. Germline V gives CDR1 DFQATT, CDR2 SNEGSKA (reference sequence). CDR3 sequence reads: CSAVRGLGYTF. The CDR3 bases are TGCAGTGCGGTCCGAGGACTTGGCTACACCTTC.

This clone was seen a few times. The chain recombines TRBV9 with TRBJ1-6, with D possibly TRBD1 on 6 matching bases. CDR1 SGDLS and CDR2 YYNGEE come from the germline V gene. Trimming took off 4 bases at V and 5 bases at J, with 16 bases between the two ends. The CDR3 totals 16 residues. The DNA for the CDR3 is TGTGCCAGCAGCCCTACAGGGCTAGGGAATAATTCACCCCTCCACTTT. It is translated as CASSPTGLGNNSPLHF. The entire variable domain, with the rest obtained from reference TRBV9 and TRBJ1-6, is as follows: DSGVTQTPKHLITATGQRVTLRCSPRSGDLSVYWYQQSLDQGLQFLIQYYNGEERAKGNILERFSAQQFPDLHSELNLSSLELGDSALYFCASSPTGLGNNSPLHFGNGTRLTVT.

CDR3 sequence: CASSLTSPSGGAGELFF. CDR3 DNA: TGTGCCAGCAGCTTAACGTCCCCCAGCGGGGGGGCCGGGGAGCTGTTTTTT. The chain is built from TRBV7-3 and TRBJ2-2, with 10 bases that match TRBD2. J gave up 6 bases and V 0 bases, and 7 bases lay outside the gene matches. CDR1 and CDR2 from the germline V gene are SGHTA and FQGTGA. The CDR3 contains 17 residues.

The chain employs TRBV10-2 and TRBJ2-5, with 10 bases aligning to TRBD2. Germline lookup yields CDR1 WSHSY and CDR2 SAAADI. There are 15 residues in the CDR3. J gave up 4 bases and V 7 bases, and 9 bases lay outside the gene matches. CDR3: CASMGQRGGGETQYF. Written as DNA, the CDR3 is TGCGCCAGCATGGGCCAGCGGGGGGGCGGAGAGACCCAGTACTTC.

This chain uses TRBV19 with TRBJ2-1; possible D gene TRBD1, 5 bases. The CDR3 contains 13 residues. Trimming took off 6 bases at V and 10 bases at J, with 16 bases between the two ends. Germline lookup yields CDR1 LNHDA and CDR2 SQIVND (reference sequence). This CDR3 reads CASSRSGSGEQFF. The CDR3 nucleotides are TGTGCCAGTAGCAGATCAGGGTCGGGCGAGCAGTTCTTC.

The V and J genes are TRBV4-1 and TRBJ2-1; TRBD2 matches at 13 bases. The trim removed 1 base at V and 7 bases at J, leaving 10 bases unmatched. This CDR3 comprises 18 residues. Germline values: CDR1 MGHRA, CDR2 YSYEKL. CDR3 residues: CASSQGFLTSGGRNEQFF. DNA for the CDR3: TGCGCCAGCAGCCAAGGGTTTCTGACTAGCGGGGGGAGGAATGAGCAGTTCTTC.

This clone was seen a handful of times. The chain combines TRBV2 with TRBJ1-2; D unclear. The CDR3 extends over 14 amino acids. V shed 3 bases and J shed 4 bases, with 12 bases lying between them. CDR1 and CDR2 (germline): SNHLY, FYNNEI. CDR3 in amino acids: CASSDQAGPYGYTF. CDR3 DNA: TGTGCCAGCAGTGACCAGGCTGGGCCCTATGGCTACACCTTC.

The V call is TRBV7-3, the J call TRBJ1-1; perhaps TRBD1 as D (5 bases). The germline gives CDR1 SGHTA, CDR2 FQGTGA. The V and J ends lost 1 base and 0 bases respectively, with 6 bases between them. The CDR3 sequence is 14 residues long. The CDR3 DNA sequence: TGTGCCAGCAGCTTAAGCAGGGTGAACACTGAAGCTTTCTTT. Translating gives CASSLSRVNTEAFF.

The genes are TRBV5-1 and TRBJ1-6; 9 bases fit TRBD1. The ends lost 6 bases at V and 7 bases at J; junction bases unmatched: 5. Germline V lookup: CDR1 SGHRS, CDR2 YFSETQ. The CDR3 sequence is 14 residues long. Written as DNA, the CDR3 is TGCGCCAGCACTCAGGGACAGGGCAATTCACCCCTCCACTTT. Translation: CASTQGQGNSPLHF.

V and J are TRBV7-2 and TRBJ2-1; 7 nucleotides match TRBD1. Trimming took 0 bases from V and 7 from J; bases not matched to a gene: 3. The CDR3 has 14 amino acids. Germline V gene lookup returns CDR1 SGHTA and CDR2 FQGNSA. DNA of the CDR3: TGTGCCAGCAGCTTAGCGCGGACAGGTAATGAGCAGTTCTTC. This gives the protein CASSLARTGNEQFF.

The chain employs TRBV12-3 or TRBV12-4 and TRBJ1-1; unclear D gene. This CDR3 has 12 amino acids. Trimming took 6 bases from V and 4 from J, leaving 9 bases between them. CDR3 amino acids: CASSVPGTEAFF. The CDR3 bases are TGTGCCAGCAGCGTCCCAGGCACTGAAGCTTTCTTT.

This clone occurred a few times. Within the sample, other DNA sequences also encode this same CDR3. The rearrangement joins TRBV11-2 to TRBJ1-1; D uncertain. V was trimmed by 0 bases and J by 3 bases, leaving 5 bases between them. The V gene's germline CDR1 is SGHAT and CDR2 FQNNGV. There are 13 residues in the CDR3. The CDR3 sequence is CASSLDRDTEAFF. CDR3 bases: TGTGCCAGCAGCTTAGATCGGGACACTGAAGCTTTCTTT.

This sequence joins TRBV6-6 and TRBJ2-7; D uncertain. This CDR3 has 14 residues. The ends were cut back, 2 bases at V and 0 bases at J, with 8 bases in the middle. CDR1 is MNHNY and CDR2 is SVGAGI in the germline V gene (reference sequence). The CDR3 nucleotides read TGTGCCAGCAGTTACACAGAAGCCTCCTACGAGCAGTACTTC. Protein sequence: CASSYTEASYEQYF.

This chain links TRBV5-5 with TRBJ1-4; 7 bases align to TRBD1. The V gene end was trimmed by 2 bases and the J gene end by 0 bases; junction bases not matched to a gene: 13. Germline CDR1 reads SGHKS; CDR2 reads YYEKEE (reference sequence). The CDR3 sequence is 19 residues long. CDR3 sequence reads: CASSFLHRDRVATNEKLFF. CDR3 sequence (DNA): TGTGCCAGCAGCTTCCTACATCGGGACAGAGTCGCAACTAATGAAAAACTGTTTTTT.

The chain links TRBV3-1 (or the pseudogene TRBV3-2) to TRBJ2-1; 8 positions match TRBD2. V was clipped by 3 bases and J by 9 bases; unmatched bases: 13. The CDR3 length is 16 residues. The germline gives CDR1 LGHDT, CDR2 YNNKEL (reference sequence). The CDR3 region is CASSHVGSGGSSEQFF. The CDR3 DNA sequence: TGTGCCAGCAGCCACGTCGGGAGCGGGGGTTCTAGTGAGCAGTTCTTC.

The J gene is TRBJ1-1, the V gene TRBV6-5; unclear D gene. CDR3 length equals 14 residues. Trimming cost V 6 bases and J 5 bases, with 16 bases left between them. Germline values: CDR1 MNHEY, CDR2 SVGAGI. The CDR3 is CASSVAGVGTEAFF. In nucleotides, the CDR3 is TGTGCCAGCAGCGTCGCAGGTGTTGGGACTGAAGCTTTCTTT.

The chain couples TRBV5-4 to TRBJ2-3; 10 bases map to TRBD1. Per the germline V gene, CDR1 is SGHNT and CDR2 is YYREEE (reference sequence). This CDR3 comprises 15 residues. Trimming took 4 bases from V and 3 from J; bases not matched to a gene: 5. CDR3 amino acids: CASSKDRGLTDTQYF. The CDR3 coding sequence is TGTGCCAGCAGCAAGGACAGGGGGTTGACAGATACGCAGTATTTT.

The gene calls are TRBV28 and TRBJ1-4, with D maybe TRBD1 (6 bases). V was clipped by 5 bases and J by 4 bases, with 11 bases between them. Germline V gene data show CDR1 as MDHEN and CDR2 as SYDVKM. The CDR3 is 14 amino acids. CDR3 coding DNA: TGTGCCAGCAGTCCCGACAGGAGTAATGAAAAACTGTTTTTT. It encodes CASSPDRSNEKLFF.

The V gene is TRBV28, the J gene TRBJ1-5; D is perhaps TRBD1 (5 bases). CDR1 and CDR2 (germline): MDHEN, SYDVKM. This CDR3 is built from 14 residues. V was cut by 2 bases and J by 5 bases, with 10 bases left in between. Here the CDR3 DNA reads TGTGCCAGCAGTTTAAGCAGGGCCGATCAGCCCCAGCATTTT. As protein: CASSLSRADQPQHF.

V usage is TRBV12-5 and J usage is TRBJ1-2; 8 bases map to TRBD1. Germline CDR1 is LGHNT and CDR2 is FRNRAP. The CDR3 contains 15 residues. V lost 4 bases, J lost 4 bases, and 8 bases stayed unmatched. The CDR3 sequence is CASGSDVTGAYGYTF. The CDR3 bases are TGTGCTAGTGGTTCTGATGTGACAGGGGCCTATGGCTACACCTTC.

The CDR3 DNA is TGTGCCAGCAGTTACCTACAGGGGGGGAATGAAAAACTGTTTTTT. Its translation is CASSYLQGGNEKLFF. The chain employs TRBV6-5 and TRBJ1-4; 8 bases fit TRBD1. This CDR3 has 15 amino acids. CDR1 is MNHEY, CDR2 SVGAGI, per germline. Trimming took 2 bases from V and 5 from J; bases not matched to a gene: 4.

CDR3 sequence: CASSQDNFWLADSYEQYF. The CDR3 DNA reads TGCGCCAGCAGCCAAGATAATTTCTGGTTGGCAGACTCCTACGAGCAGTACTTC. The J gene is TRBJ2-7, the V gene TRBV4-1; D gene ambiguous. This CDR3 has 18 amino acids. The V end was cut by 0 bases, the J end by 0 bases, with 18 bases between. The germline gives CDR1 MGHRA, CDR2 YSYEKL.

V and J are TRBV7-2 and TRBJ1-4, with TRBD1 matching over 7 bases. The CDR3 is 15 residues long. Germline CDR1 SGHTA, CDR2 FQGNSA. V was clipped by 2 bases and J by 7 bases; unmatched bases: 7. The CDR3 nucleotides are TGTGCCAGCAGCTTACTTGTACAGGGGAGTGAAAAACTGTTTTTT. Translation: CASSLLVQGSEKLFF.

The genes are TRBV18 and TRBJ1-4, with 9 bases fitting TRBD1. With V trimmed by 5 bases and J by 7 bases, 17 bases remained unmatched. Germline V gene sequence: CDR1 KGHSH, CDR2 LQKENI. The CDR3 is made up of 18 amino acids. The CDR3 here is CASSARTGDLRGGEKLFF. DNA of the CDR3: TGTGCCAGCTCAGCTCGGACAGGGGATCTCCGCGGGGGTGAAAAACTGTTTTTT.

V is TRBV19 and J is TRBJ1-2; TRBD1 matches at 7 bases. The CDR3 is 14 residues long. Germline lookup yields CDR1 LNHDA and CDR2 SQIVND (reference sequence). J gave up 2 bases and V 3 bases, and 3 bases lay outside the gene matches. CDR3 region: CASSMSGGNYGYTF. CDR3 coding DNA: TGTGCCAGTAGTATGTCAGGGGGGAACTATGGCTACACCTTC.

The V and J genes are TRBV11-2 and TRBJ2-5; possibly TRBD2 for D (6 bases). This CDR3 comprises 14 residues. Per germline, CDR1 SGHAT and CDR2 FQNNGV. Trimming took off 1 base at V and 5 bases at J, with 11 bases between the two ends. The CDR3, as DNA: TGTGCCAGCAGCTTAGTGGTCCGGGGGGAGACCCAGTACTTC. Translation gives CASSLVVRGETQYF.